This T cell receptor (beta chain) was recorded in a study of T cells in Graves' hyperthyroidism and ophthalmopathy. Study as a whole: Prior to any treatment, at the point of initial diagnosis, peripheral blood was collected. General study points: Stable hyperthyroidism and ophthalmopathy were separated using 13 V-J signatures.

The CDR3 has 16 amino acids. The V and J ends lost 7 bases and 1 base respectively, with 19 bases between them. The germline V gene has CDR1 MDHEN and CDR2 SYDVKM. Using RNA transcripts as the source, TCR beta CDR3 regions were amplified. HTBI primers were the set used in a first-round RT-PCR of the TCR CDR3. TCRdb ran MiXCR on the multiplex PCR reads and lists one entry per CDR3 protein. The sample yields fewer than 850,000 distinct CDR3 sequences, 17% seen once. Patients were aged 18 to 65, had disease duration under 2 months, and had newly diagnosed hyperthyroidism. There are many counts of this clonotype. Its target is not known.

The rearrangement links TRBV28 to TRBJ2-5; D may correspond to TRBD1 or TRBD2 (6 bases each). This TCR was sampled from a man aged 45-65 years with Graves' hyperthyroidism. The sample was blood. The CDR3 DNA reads TGTGCCAGCAACATGGGGGGCGCCCTGACCCAAGAGACCCAGTACTTC. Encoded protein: CASNMGGALTQETQYF.